This TCR beta chain was retrieved from a study of blood T cell repertoires in COVID-19. Across the whole study: Samples came from the United States, Italy and Spain, spanning acute and convalescent COVID-19. T cells, B-cell-depleted T cells, or PBMCs supplied cDNA or gDNA.

The assay was immunoSEQ multiplex PCR, and TCRdb's table has in-frame clones only and misses some. This table has fewer than 200,000 clones, over 80% appearing once. This CDR3 comprises 12 residues. The V gene's germline CDR1 is SGDLS and CDR2 YYNGEE. The V end was cut by 4 bases, the J end by 0 bases, with 3 bases between. The V and J genes are TRBV9 and TRBJ2-3; D uncertain. The sequence derives from a woman in her twenties or thirties who had been exposed to COVID-19. The sequenced material came from PBMCs or T cells enriched from blood (not recorded which). CDR3 nucleotide sequence: TGTGCCAGCAGCCAGAGCACAGATACGCAGTATTTT. Amino acids: CASSQSTDTQYF.